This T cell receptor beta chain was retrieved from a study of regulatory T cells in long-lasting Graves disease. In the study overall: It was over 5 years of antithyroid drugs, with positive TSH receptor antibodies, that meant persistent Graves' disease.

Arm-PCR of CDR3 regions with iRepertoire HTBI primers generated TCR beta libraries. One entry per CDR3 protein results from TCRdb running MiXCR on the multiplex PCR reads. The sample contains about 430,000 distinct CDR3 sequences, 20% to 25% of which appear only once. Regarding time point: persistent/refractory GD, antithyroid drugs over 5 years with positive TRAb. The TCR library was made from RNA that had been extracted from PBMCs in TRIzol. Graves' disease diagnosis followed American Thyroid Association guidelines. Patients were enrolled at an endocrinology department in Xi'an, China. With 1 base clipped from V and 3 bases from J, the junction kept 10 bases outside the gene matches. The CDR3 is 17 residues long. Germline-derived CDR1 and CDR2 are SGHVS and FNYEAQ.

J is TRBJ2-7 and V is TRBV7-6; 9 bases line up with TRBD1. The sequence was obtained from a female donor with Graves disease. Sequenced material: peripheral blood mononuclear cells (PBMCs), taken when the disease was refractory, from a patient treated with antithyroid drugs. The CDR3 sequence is CASSLGTGTGKNYEQYF. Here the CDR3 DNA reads TGTGCCAGCAGCTTAGGGACCGGGACAGGGAAGAACTACGAGCAGTACTTC.